These 22 T cell receptor beta chains share one sample of origin, sequenced in a study of cytomegalovirus exposure and HLA in healthy donors. The PCR used 60 Vbeta and 13 Jbeta primers. Only in-frame clones appear in the TCRdb table, and some are missing; sequencing was by immunoSEQ multiplex PCR. This table holds around 150,000 clones, 82% found once. The sequenced sample was PBMCs. These receptors all come from a man younger than 45 in good health and CMV-seropositive.

This clone has a single count. The rearrangement uses TRBV6-4 and TRBJ2-2; a weak D match, TRBD2 (6 bases). CDR1 and CDR2 from the germline V gene are MRHNA and SNTAGT. V was cut by 3 bases and J by 1 base, with 9 bases left in between. The CDR3 contains 15 residues. Here the CDR3 reads CASSERLENTGELFF. The CDR3 region has the DNA TGTGCCAGCAGTGAAAGACTAGAGAACACCGGGGAGCTGTTTTTT.

A single count supports this clone. The chain carries TRBV30 and TRBJ2-2; D gene ambiguous. The V end lost 7 bases, the J end lost 0 bases, and 3 bases lay between the germline ends. The CDR3 extends over 11 amino acids. The germline V gene encodes CDR1 GTSNPN and CDR2 SVGIG (reference sequence). CDR3 in DNA: TGTGCCTTCTCGAACACCGGGGAGCTGTTTTTT. Amino acid sequence: CAFSNTGELFF.

The chain joins TRBV30 to TRBJ2-1, with D unclear. Germline assignment: CDR1 GTSNPN and CDR2 SVGIG (reference sequence). The V gene lost 8 bases and the J gene lost 0 bases, with 14 bases spanning the gap. The CDR3 sequence is 14 residues long. The CDR3 here is CAGWAVSSYNEQFF. The CDR3 region has the DNA TGTGCCGGGTGGGCAGTGAGCTCCTACAATGAGCAGTTCTTC.

The chain has TRBV12-5 and TRBJ1-4; possible D gene TRBD1, 5 bases. From germline, CDR1 is LGHNT and CDR2 FRNRAP. V lost 6 bases to trimming and J lost 12 bases, with 23 bases between them. The CDR3 spans 15 residues. Written as DNA, the CDR3 is TGTGCTAGTGGCCGGAAGACTGGGACTTGGGGGGAACTGTTTTTT. Translated: CASGRKTGTWGELFF.

This clone has just one count. V is TRBV7-9 and J is TRBJ1-1; D may be TRBD1 (5 bases). CDR3 length: 15 amino acids. Germline V lookup: CDR1 SEHNR, CDR2 FQNEAQ (reference sequence). Trimming cost V 4 bases and J 3 bases, with 15 bases left between them. In DNA form, the CDR3 reads TGTGCCAGCAGCTCAAGCGGGGCATATTACACTGAAGCTTTCTTT. Its translation: CASSSSGAYYTEAFF.

In its sample, this clone was seen a few times. The chain combines TRBV7-9 with TRBJ2-3, with 10 bases matching TRBD2. V shed 3 bases and J 3 bases; nucleotides not matched to a gene: 6. CDR1 and CDR2 from the germline V gene are SEHNR and FQNEAQ (reference sequence). The CDR3 is 16 residues long. The CDR3 region has the DNA TGTGCCAGCAGCTTCCTAGCGGGAGACGAGACAGATACGCAGTATTTT. Translated, it gives CASSFLAGDETDTQYF. The entire variable domain, with the rest obtained from reference TRBV7-9 and TRBJ2-3, is as follows: DTGVSQNPRHKITKRGQNVTFRCDPISEHNRLYWYRQTLGQGPEFLTYFQNEAQLEKSRLLSDRFSAERPKGSFSTLEIQRTEQGDSAMYLCASSFLAGDETDTQYFGPGTRLTVL.

The chain is built from TRBV2 and TRBJ2-7; 7 bases fit TRBD1. This CDR3 has 16 residues. The trim removed 1 base at V and 0 bases at J, leaving 6 bases unmatched. The germline V gene has CDR1 SNHLY and CDR2 FYNNEI. The CDR3 sequence is CASSEVLDRSSYEQYF. DNA for the CDR3: TGTGCCAGCAGTGAAGTCCTGGACAGGAGCTCCTACGAGCAGTACTTC.

This sequence joins TRBV7-6 and TRBJ2-1, with D possibly being TRBD2 (6 bases). This CDR3 region has 17 residues. The V gene lost 5 bases and the J gene lost 10 bases, with 27 bases spanning the gap. The germline V gene has CDR1 SGHVS and CDR2 FNYEAQ. CDR3: CASSHRPGAGLLGEQFF. The CDR3 DNA sequence: TGTGCCAGCAGCCACCGTCCGGGAGCGGGCCTCCTGGGGGAGCAGTTCTTC.

This clone was detected only once. CDR3 amino acids: CASSQVSGNENEQFF. CDR3 nucleotides: TGTGCCAGCAGCCAGGTTAGCGGGAACGAGAATGAGCAGTTCTTC. This chain uses TRBV4-2 with TRBJ2-1, with TRBD2 matching 8 bases. Germline-derived CDR1 and CDR2 are LGHNA and YNFKEQ. This CDR3 has 15 residues. With V trimmed by 3 bases and J by 7 bases, 8 bases remained unmatched.

The V and J genes are TRBV5-1 and TRBJ2-3; D might be TRBD2 (5 bases). V shed 5 bases and J shed 0 bases, with 10 bases lying between them. The CDR3 is made up of 14 amino acids. Looked up from germline, CDR1 is SGHRS and CDR2 is YFSETQ. The CDR3 coding sequence is TGCGCCAGCAGTCAAGGACTCAGCACAGATACGCAGTATTTT. Protein sequence: CASSQGLSTDTQYF.

This chain connects TRBV11-2 to TRBJ1-1, with no clear D. The CDR3 has 16 amino acids. V lost 6 bases to trimming and J lost 0 bases, with 17 bases between them. Germline lookup yields CDR1 SGHAT and CDR2 FQNNGV. CDR3 bases: TGTGCCAGCAGTTCCCGCGCGGAGAGATTGAACACTGAAGCTTTCTTT. Amino acid sequence: CASSSRAERLNTEAFF.

This chain connects TRBV2 to TRBJ1-4; D perhaps matches TRBD1 (6 bases). V lost 10 bases, J lost 6 bases, and 15 bases lay in between. The CDR3 consists of 13 residues. The V gene's germline CDR1 is SNHLY and CDR2 FYNNEI. The CDR3 DNA follows: TGTGCCATTCTGATACAGGGAGATGAAAAACTGTTTTTT. Protein product: CAILIQGDEKLFF.

J is TRBJ1-2 and V is TRBV6-5; no clear D. V lost 2 bases and J 4 bases, leaving 8 bases between the germline ends. CDR1 is MNHEY and CDR2 is SVGAGI in the germline V gene. The CDR3 runs to 13 residues. The CDR3 spells CASSYGGSYGYTF. CDR3 sequence (DNA): TGTGCCAGCAGTTACGGAGGAAGCTATGGCTACACCTTC.

J is TRBJ2-1 and V is TRBV6-6; 12 bases are shared with TRBD2. From germline, CDR1 is MNHNY and CDR2 SVGAGI (reference sequence). The CDR3 sequence is 15 residues long. The J segment lost 4 bases and the V segment lost 2 bases, leaving 0 bases of the junction unmatched. The DNA of the CDR3 is TGTGCCAGCAGTTACGGGACTAGCGGGTACAATGAGCAGTTCTTC. It is translated as CASSYGTSGYNEQFF.

V usage is TRBV6-5 and J usage is TRBJ1-5; weak D call: TRBD1 (6 bases). CDR1 and CDR2 from the germline V gene are MNHEY and SVGAGI. V was clipped by 6 bases and J by 4 bases, with 13 bases between them. This CDR3 region has 14 residues. The DNA of the CDR3 is TGTGCCAGCAGCCCGGACAGCGAAAATCAGCCCCAGCATTTT. It is translated as CASSPDSENQPQHF.

The CDR3, as DNA: TGTGCCAGCAGTGAATCAGGGGAGAACACTGAAGCTTTCTTT. Protein sequence: CASSESGENTEAFF. J is TRBJ1-1 and V is TRBV6-1; D might be TRBD1 (6 bases). CDR3 length: 14 residues. Germline lookup yields CDR1 MNHNS and CDR2 SASEGT. Trimming shortened V by 2 bases and J by 1 base, and 8 bases separated the two germline ends.

The J gene is TRBJ1-2, the V gene TRBV30, with 8 bases fitting TRBD1. Germline V gene data show CDR1 as GTSNPN and CDR2 as SVGIG (reference sequence). The CDR3 runs to 15 residues. V lost 6 bases and J lost 8; bases outside the gene matches: 17. The CDR3 spells CACHAGQALLRGYTF. The CDR3 nucleotides read TGTGCCTGTCACGCGGGACAGGCTCTCCTCAGGGGCTACACCTTC.

A single count supports this clone. This chain connects TRBV5-1 to TRBJ2-3; D possibly corresponds to TRBD2 (6 bases). This CDR3 has 15 residues. V lost 1 base and J lost 1, with 10 bases in between. Germline assignment: CDR1 SGHRS and CDR2 YFSETQ. CDR3: CASSLYGSGTDTQYF. Written as DNA, the CDR3 is TGCGCCAGCAGCTTGTACGGGAGTGGCACAGATACGCAGTATTTT.

In regard to this clone: In the same sample, other DNA sequences code for this CDR3. The rearrangement links TRBV19 to TRBJ2-6; no reliable D call. There are 15 residues in the CDR3. Germline loops: CDR1 LNHDA, CDR2 SQIVND (reference sequence). V lost 8 bases, J lost 1 base, and 12 bases lay in between. CDR3 sequence: CASHHLGSGANVLTF. Written as DNA, the CDR3 is TGTGCCAGTCACCATCTAGGATCTGGGGCCAACGTCCTGACTTTC.

This clone was observed once. The chain is built from TRBV2 and TRBJ2-1; D possibly corresponds to TRBD1 (6 bases). This CDR3 is built from 15 residues. The V and J ends lost 0 bases and 0 bases respectively, with 6 bases between them. Germline V gene data show CDR1 as SNHLY and CDR2 as FYNNEI. In nucleotides, the CDR3 is TGTGCCAGCAGTGAAGCAGGGGGCTCCTACAATGAGCAGTTCTTC. Translated: CASSEAGGSYNEQFF.

This clone has a handful of counts. J is TRBJ1-1 and V is TRBV30; D ambiguous. Trimming removed 2 bases at V and 0 bases at J, with 10 bases between. Germline V lookup: CDR1 GTSNPN, CDR2 SVGIG (reference sequence). This CDR3 has 14 amino acids. As DNA, the CDR3 is TGTGCCTGGAGTTCCCCACTGATGAACACTGAAGCTTTCTTT. Protein product: CAWSSPLMNTEAFF.

The chain combines TRBV10-3 with TRBJ2-7; 10 positions match TRBD1. The trim removed 4 bases at V and 1 base at J, leaving 1 base unmatched. The CDR3 is 14 residues long. Germline CDR1 reads ENHRY; CDR2 reads SYGVKD. CDR3 sequence (DNA): TGTGCCATCAGTGGGACAGGGGGATCCTACGAGCAGTACTTC. Translated, it gives CAISGTGGSYEQYF.